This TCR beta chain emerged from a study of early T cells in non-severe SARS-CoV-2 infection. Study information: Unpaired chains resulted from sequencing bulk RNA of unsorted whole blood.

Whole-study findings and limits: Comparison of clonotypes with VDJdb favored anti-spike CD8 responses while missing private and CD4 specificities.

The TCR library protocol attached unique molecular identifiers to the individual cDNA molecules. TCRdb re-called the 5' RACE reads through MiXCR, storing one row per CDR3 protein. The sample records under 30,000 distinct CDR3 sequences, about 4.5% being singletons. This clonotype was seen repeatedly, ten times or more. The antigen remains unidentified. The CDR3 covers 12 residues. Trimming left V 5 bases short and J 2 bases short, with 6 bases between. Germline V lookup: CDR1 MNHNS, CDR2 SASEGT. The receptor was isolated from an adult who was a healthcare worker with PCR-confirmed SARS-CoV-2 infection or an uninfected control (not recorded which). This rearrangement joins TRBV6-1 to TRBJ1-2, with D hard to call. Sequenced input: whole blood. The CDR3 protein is CASSRQNYGYTF. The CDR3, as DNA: TGTGCCAGCAGTCGACAAAACTATGGCTACACCTTC.